These 24 T cell receptor beta chains were sequenced from one sample in a study of shared clonotypes between healthy human individuals. Sequencing was performed with immunoSEQ multiplex PCR; in TCRdb, only in-frame clones are kept and a portion is missing. The repertoire includes some 2,500,000 clones, around 90% of them detected once, and about 0.36% sits in the top ten. Sequencing was done on a sample of naive CD4+ T cells from PBMCs. Subset noted: CD45RA+ positively selected. The receptors were sampled from a man younger than 30 in good health. Some clones in this sample may be carry-over from other donors' samples.

CDR3 loop: CASSWTGGDGAMSYTF. Written as DNA, the CDR3 is TGTGCCAGCAGTTGGACAGGGGGCGATGGGGCTATGAGCTACACCTTC. The gene calls are TRBV28 and TRBJ1-2; TRBD1 aligns across 11 bases. The junction had 13 bases not matched to a gene; V was cut back by 4 bases and J by 9 bases. This CDR3 is built from 16 residues. Germline values: CDR1 MDHEN, CDR2 SYDVKM.

V and J are TRBV30 and TRBJ1-6; a weak D match, TRBD1 (6 bases). Between the trimmed V and J ends, which lost 0 bases and 8 bases, there was a span of 17 bases. Germline CDR1 GTSNPN, CDR2 SVGIG (reference sequence). There are 16 residues in the CDR3. The CDR3 DNA sequence: TGTGCCTGGAGTGTATCAGGGGCCCCTAAAGATTCACCCCTCCACTTT. It encodes CAWSVSGAPKDSPLHF.

Concerning this clone itself: The same CDR3 is also encoded by other DNA sequences in this sample. The chain has TRBV7-3 and TRBJ2-3; the D gene is possibly TRBD1 (5 bases). Per the germline V gene, CDR1 is SGHTA and CDR2 is FQGTGA. The CDR3 length is 14 residues. V was cut by 4 bases and J by 1 base, with 9 bases left in between. The CDR3 loop reads CASSSLGGTDTQYF. The CDR3 DNA follows: TGTGCCAGCAGCTCCCTAGGGGGCACAGATACGCAGTATTTT.

The chain combines TRBV29-1 with TRBJ2-1; D perhaps matches TRBD1 (6 bases). The CDR3 contains 14 residues. V was trimmed by 1 base and J by 9 bases, leaving 16 bases between them. Per the germline V gene, CDR1 is SQVTM and CDR2 is ANQGSEA. The CDR3 bases are TGCAGCGTTGAAGGGCCAAGGGGGTTAGGTGAGCAGTTCTTC. This codes for CSVEGPRGLGEQFF.

This clone has just one count. The rearrangement joins TRBV5-4 to TRBJ1-1; maybe TRBD1 (5 bases). There are 12 residues in the CDR3. The germline V gene encodes CDR1 SGHNT and CDR2 YYREEE (reference sequence). V dropped 9 bases and J dropped 3 bases, with 12 bases sitting between them. CDR3 sequence (DNA): TGTGCCACCAAAGTGGGGCACACTGAAGCTTTCTTT. The encoded protein is CATKVGHTEAFF.

This clone was seen more than once but under ten times. V is TRBV19 and J is TRBJ1-4; 9 bases agree with TRBD1. The CDR3 loop spans 13 amino acids. Trimming removed 7 bases from V and 7 bases from J; junction bases left unmatched: 4. CDR1 LNHDA and CDR2 SQIVND come from the germline V gene (reference sequence). CDR3 region: CASKNRGREKLFF. CDR3 bases: TGTGCCAGTAAAAACAGGGGGCGTGAAAAACTGTTTTTT.

This clone has just one count. The chain links TRBV18 to TRBJ2-7; D call uncertain. V lost 6 bases and J 3 bases, leaving 15 bases between the germline ends. CDR3 length equals 14 residues. The germline V gene encodes CDR1 KGHSH and CDR2 LQKENI. Here the CDR3 DNA reads TGTGCCAGCTCCCCAAGAGACCAGTTCTACGAGCAGTACTTC. It encodes CASSPRDQFYEQYF.

The V and J genes are TRBV11-3 and TRBJ2-3, with no clear D. Germline V gene sequence: CDR1 SGHNT, CDR2 YENEEA. Trimming pared 2 bases from V and 2 bases from J, leaving 14 bases between. The CDR3 contains 16 residues. The CDR3 region is CASSLSLSRFTDTQYF. In DNA, the CDR3 is TGTGCCAGCAGCTTAAGTCTCTCGCGGTTCACAGATACGCAGTATTTT.

The chain combines TRBV5-1 with TRBJ1-2; D gene uncertain. V was shortened by 1 base and J by 0 bases, with 10 bases between the two germline ends. Germline CDR1 is SGHRS and CDR2 is YFSETQ. The CDR3 extends over 15 amino acids. The DNA of the CDR3 is TGCGCCAGCAGCTTGTCAGTTCCAGCTAACTATGGCTACACCTTC. Translation gives CASSLSVPANYGYTF.

The V call is TRBV19, the J call TRBJ1-1; maybe TRBD1 (5 bases). Germline-derived CDR1 and CDR2 are LNHDA and SQIVND (reference sequence). V was trimmed by 10 bases and J by 3 bases, leaving 12 bases between them. The CDR3 contains 12 residues. The CDR3 spells CATYRGDTEAFF. The CDR3 region has the DNA TGTGCCACTTACCGAGGGGACACTGAAGCTTTCTTT.

Details on this clone: Other DNA sequences from this sample encode an identical CDR3 as well. The chain recombines TRBV9 with TRBJ1-5; no clear D gene. Germline V gene data show CDR1 as SGDLS and CDR2 as YYNGEE. The V end was cut by 0 bases, the J end by 4 bases, with 2 bases between. CDR3 length: 12 amino acids. CDR3 DNA sequence: TGTGCCAGCAGCGTAGGGAATCAGCCCCAGCATTTT. Amino acids: CASSVGNQPQHF.

The V gene is TRBV6-5, the J gene TRBJ1-2, with D possibly TRBD1 on 5 matching bases. V was trimmed by 8 bases and J by 6 bases, leaving 10 bases between them. From germline, CDR1 is MNHEY and CDR2 SVGAGI. The CDR3 has 11 amino acids. CDR3: CASHGGDGYTF. The CDR3 bases are TGTGCCAGCCACGGGGGGGATGGCTACACCTTC.

In regard to this clone: Within the sample, other DNA sequences also encode this same CDR3. This chain joins TRBV6-5 and TRBJ2-3; 8 bases line up with TRBD1. In germline, CDR1 is MNHEY, CDR2 SVGAGI. V lost 6 bases to trimming and J lost 2 bases; unmatched junction nucleotides: 4. The CDR3 consists of 14 residues. CDR3 sequence reads: CASSSDRATDTQYF. CDR3 coding DNA: TGTGCCAGCAGCTCGGACAGGGCCACAGATACGCAGTATTTT.

The V call is TRBV19, the J call TRBJ2-5, with D possibly TRBD2 on 6 matching bases. With 6 bases removed from V and 0 bases from J, the gap between germline ends came to 14 bases. In germline, CDR1 is LNHDA, CDR2 SQIVND (reference sequence). CDR3 size: 15 residues. CDR3 coding DNA: TGTGCCAGTAGACCGGGACTCCTGTACCAAGAGACCCAGTACTTC. This sequence encodes CASRPGLLYQETQYF.

Only one count was recorded for this clone. The gene calls are TRBV15 and TRBJ2-1; a possible D gene is TRBD2 (6 bases). This CDR3 comprises 14 residues. Germline lookup yields CDR1 LNHNV and CDR2 YYDKDF (reference sequence). V was cut by 8 bases and J by 3 bases, with 14 bases left in between. The CDR3 is CATALATDYNEQFF. DNA for the CDR3: TGTGCCACCGCTCTAGCGACAGACTACAATGAGCAGTTCTTC.

V gene TRBV18 combines with J gene TRBJ1-5; 11 bases are shared with TRBD1. Germline V gives CDR1 KGHSH, CDR2 LQKENI. The CDR3 has 16 residues. Unmatched junction bases numbered 3, after V lost 4 bases and J lost 1 base. The CDR3 DNA is TGTGCCAGCTCACAAGGGACAGGGGGAAGCAATCAGCCCCAGCATTTT. Translated: CASSQGTGGSNQPQHF.

This clone was seen a single time. The chain recombines TRBV28 with TRBJ2-1, with a tentative D call TRBD1 (5 bases). In germline, CDR1 is MDHEN, CDR2 SYDVKM. The CDR3 covers 15 residues. V gave up 6 bases and J gave up 3 bases, with 15 bases separating them. CDR3 bases: TGTGCCAGCAGCCCCGGACAAAGAGGCTACAATGAGCAGTTCTTC. This codes for CASSPGQRGYNEQFF.

The chain employs TRBV7-2 and TRBJ2-2; D gene unclear. The V gene lost 7 bases and the J gene lost 2 bases, with 11 bases spanning the gap. The CDR3 is 14 residues long. The germline CDR1 and CDR2 sequences are SGHTA and FQGNSA. CDR3 bases: TGTGCCAGCATGTACGCAGGAAACACCGGGGAGCTGTTTTTT. This sequence encodes CASMYAGNTGELFF.

The genes are TRBV18 and TRBJ2-5; D unclear. The CDR3 contains 15 residues. V gave up 4 bases and J gave up 1 base, with 13 bases separating them. In germline, CDR1 is KGHSH, CDR2 LQKENI. The CDR3 spells CASSLALGLQETQYF. The DNA of the CDR3 is TGTGCCAGCTCACTAGCCTTAGGCCTCCAAGAGACCCAGTACTTC.

The chain recombines TRBV7-3 with TRBJ2-7; tentatively, D is TRBD1 or TRBD2 (5 bases each). The V end was cut by 5 bases, the J end by 0 bases, with 14 bases between. This CDR3 spans 15 amino acids. CDR1 and CDR2 (germline): SGHTA, FQGTGA. The CDR3 region is CASSPRGDSSYEQYF. The DNA of the CDR3 is TGTGCCAGCAGCCCCCGAGGGGATAGCTCCTACGAGCAGTACTTC. The variable domain in full, completed from reference TRBV7-3 and TRBJ2-7, reads GAGVSQTPSNKVTEKGKYVELRCDPISGHTALYWYRQSLGQGPEFLIYFQGTGAADDSGLPNDRFFAVRPEGSVSTLKIQRTERGDSAVYLCASSPRGDSSYEQYFGPGTRLTVT.

This chain links TRBV6-5 with TRBJ1-2; D is uncertain. This CDR3 spans 13 amino acids. Germline V CDR1 and CDR2: MNHEY, SVGAGI. The germline V and J ends were trimmed by 6 bases and 3 bases, with 11 bases remaining between them. The CDR3 bases are TGTGCCAGCAGGTCCAATAGGTACTATGGCTACACCTTC. Translation gives CASRSNRYYGYTF.

The chain recombines TRBV5-5 with TRBJ2-5, with 7 bases aligning to TRBD2. This CDR3 comprises 15 residues. V lost 0 bases, J lost 7 bases, and 9 bases stayed unmatched. CDR1 is SGHKS, CDR2 YYEKEE, per germline (reference sequence). The CDR3 loop is CASSLVILGEGTQYF. The CDR3 nucleotides are TGTGCCAGCAGCTTGGTGATTTTGGGGGAGGGGACCCAGTACTTC.

This sequence joins TRBV5-1 and TRBJ2-2; D is ambiguous. CDR3 length: 13 amino acids. Germline V lookup: CDR1 SGHRS, CDR2 YFSETQ. Trimming took off 4 bases at V and 7 bases at J, with 11 bases between the two ends. This CDR3 is CASSNDPSGELFF. The CDR3 DNA is TGCGCCAGCAGCAATGACCCAAGCGGGGAGCTGTTTTTT.

This chain connects TRBV19 to TRBJ2-1, with TRBD2 as a possible D gene (5 bases). Trimming took 0 bases from V and 3 from J, leaving 12 bases between them. Germline V gene lookup returns CDR1 LNHDA and CDR2 SQIVND (reference sequence). This CDR3 is built from 16 residues. CDR3 residues: CASSIDGGNNYNEQFF. The CDR3 coding sequence is TGTGCCAGTAGTATAGATGGAGGTAACAACTACAATGAGCAGTTCTTC. The whole variable domain, remainder taken from reference TRBV19 and TRBJ2-1, is DGGITQSPKYLFRKEGQNVTLSCEQNLNHDAMYWYRQDPGQGLRLIYYSQIVNDFQKGDIAEGYSVSREKKESFPLTVTSAQKNPTAFYLCASSIDGGNNYNEQFFGPGTRLTVL.